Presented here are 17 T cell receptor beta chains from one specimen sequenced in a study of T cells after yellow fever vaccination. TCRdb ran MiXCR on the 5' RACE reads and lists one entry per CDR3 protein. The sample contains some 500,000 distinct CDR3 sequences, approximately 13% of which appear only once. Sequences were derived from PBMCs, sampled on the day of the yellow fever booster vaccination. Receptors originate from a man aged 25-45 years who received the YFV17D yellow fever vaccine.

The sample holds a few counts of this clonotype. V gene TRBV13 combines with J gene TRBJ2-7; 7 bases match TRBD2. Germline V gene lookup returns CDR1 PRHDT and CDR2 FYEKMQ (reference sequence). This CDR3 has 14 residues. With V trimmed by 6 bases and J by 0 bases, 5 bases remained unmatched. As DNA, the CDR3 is TGTGCCAGCAGGTACAGCGGGGCCTCCTACGAGCAGTACTTC. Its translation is CASRYSGASYEQYF.

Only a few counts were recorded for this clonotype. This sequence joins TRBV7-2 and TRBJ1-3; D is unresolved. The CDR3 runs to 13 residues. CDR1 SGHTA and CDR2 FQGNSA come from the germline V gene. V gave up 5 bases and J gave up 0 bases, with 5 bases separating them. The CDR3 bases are TGTGCCAGCAGCCGGGACTCTGGAAACACCATATATTTT. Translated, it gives CASSRDSGNTIYF.

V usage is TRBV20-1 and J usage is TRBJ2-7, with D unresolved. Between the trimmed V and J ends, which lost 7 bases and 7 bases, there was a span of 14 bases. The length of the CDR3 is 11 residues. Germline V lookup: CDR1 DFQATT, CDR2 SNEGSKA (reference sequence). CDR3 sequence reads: CSVKAGWEQYF. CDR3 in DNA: TGCAGTGTCAAAGCAGGCTGGGAGCAGTACTTC.

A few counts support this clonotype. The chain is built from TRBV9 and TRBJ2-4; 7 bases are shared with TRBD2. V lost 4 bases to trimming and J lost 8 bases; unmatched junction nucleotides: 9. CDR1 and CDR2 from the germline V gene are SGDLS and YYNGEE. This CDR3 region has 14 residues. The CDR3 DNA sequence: TGTGCCAGCAGCTTTGGCGGGAGAGGGGACATTCAGTACTTC. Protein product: CASSFGGRGDIQYF.

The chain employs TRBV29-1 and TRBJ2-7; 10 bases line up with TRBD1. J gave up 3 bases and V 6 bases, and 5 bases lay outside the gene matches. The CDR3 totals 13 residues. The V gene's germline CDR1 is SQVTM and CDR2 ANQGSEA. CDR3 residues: CSVAGQGIYEQYF. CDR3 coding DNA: TGCAGCGTAGCGGGACAGGGGATCTACGAGCAGTACTTC.

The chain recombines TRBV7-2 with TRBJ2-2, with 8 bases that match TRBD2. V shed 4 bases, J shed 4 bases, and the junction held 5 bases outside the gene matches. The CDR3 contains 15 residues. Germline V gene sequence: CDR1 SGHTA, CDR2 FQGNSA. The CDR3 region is CASSSGLVVTGELFF. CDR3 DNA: TGTGCCAGCAGCTCGGGACTAGTGGTCACCGGGGAGCTGTTTTTT.

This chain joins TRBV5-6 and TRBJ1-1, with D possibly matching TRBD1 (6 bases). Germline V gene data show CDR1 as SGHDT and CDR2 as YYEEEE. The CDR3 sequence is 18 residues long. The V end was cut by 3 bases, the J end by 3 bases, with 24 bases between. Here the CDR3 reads CASSSMTGPELVDTEAFF. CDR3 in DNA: TGTGCCAGCAGCTCAATGACAGGTCCGGAATTAGTAGACACTGAAGCTTTCTTT. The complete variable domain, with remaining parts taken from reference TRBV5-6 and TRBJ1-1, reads DAGVTQSPTHLIKTRGQQVTLRCSPKSGHDTVSWYQQALGQGPQFIFQYYEEEERQRGNFPDRFSGHQFPNYSSELNVNALLLGDSALYLCASSSMTGPELVDTEAFFGQGTRLTVV.

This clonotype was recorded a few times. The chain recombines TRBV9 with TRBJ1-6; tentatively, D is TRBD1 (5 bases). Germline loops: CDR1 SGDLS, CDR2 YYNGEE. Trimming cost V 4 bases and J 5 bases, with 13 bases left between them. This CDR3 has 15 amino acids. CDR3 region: CASSIGTADNSPLHF. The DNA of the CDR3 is TGTGCCAGCAGCATCGGGACTGCCGATAATTCACCCCTCCACTTT.

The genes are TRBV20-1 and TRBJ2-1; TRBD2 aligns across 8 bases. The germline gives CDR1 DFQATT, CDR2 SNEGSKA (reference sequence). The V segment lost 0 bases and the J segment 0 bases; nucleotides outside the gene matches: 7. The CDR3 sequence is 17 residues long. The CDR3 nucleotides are TGCAGTGCTAGAGATCGGGGGGGGGGCGTCTCCTACAATGAGCAGTTCTTC. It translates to CSARDRGGGVSYNEQFF.

The CDR3 DNA reads as TGTGCCAGCGGAATGGGCAGGGATTGTCATTTGTACTTC. Encoded protein: CASGMGRDCHLYF. The rearrangement links TRBV11-2 to TRBJ2-7, with TRBD1 as a possible D gene (5 bases). V was shortened by 8 bases and J by 12 bases, with 23 bases between the two germline ends. There are 13 residues in the CDR3. Germline V gives CDR1 SGHAT, CDR2 FQNNGV.

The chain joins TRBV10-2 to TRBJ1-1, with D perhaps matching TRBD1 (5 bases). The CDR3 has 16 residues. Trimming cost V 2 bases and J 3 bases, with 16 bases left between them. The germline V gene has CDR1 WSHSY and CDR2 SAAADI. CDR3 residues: CASSEEGWTTHTEAFF. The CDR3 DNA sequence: TGCGCCAGCAGTGAGGAGGGGTGGACCACCCACACTGAAGCTTTCTTT.

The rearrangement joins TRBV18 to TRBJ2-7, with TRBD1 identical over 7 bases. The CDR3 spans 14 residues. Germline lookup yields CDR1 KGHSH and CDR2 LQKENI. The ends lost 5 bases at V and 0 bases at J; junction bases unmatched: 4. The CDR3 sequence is CASSNRGNSYEQYF. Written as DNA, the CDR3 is TGTGCCAGCTCAAACAGGGGCAACTCCTACGAGCAGTACTTC.

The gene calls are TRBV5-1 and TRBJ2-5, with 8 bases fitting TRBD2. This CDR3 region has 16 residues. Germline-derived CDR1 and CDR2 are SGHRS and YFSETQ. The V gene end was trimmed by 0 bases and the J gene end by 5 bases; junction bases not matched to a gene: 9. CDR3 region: CASSLGSGIASETQYF. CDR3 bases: TGCGCCAGCAGCTTGGGTAGCGGGATCGCAAGCGAGACCCAGTACTTC.

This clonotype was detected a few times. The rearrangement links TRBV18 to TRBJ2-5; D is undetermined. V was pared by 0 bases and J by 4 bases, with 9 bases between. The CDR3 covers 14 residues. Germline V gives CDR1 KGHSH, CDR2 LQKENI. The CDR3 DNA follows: TGTGCCAGCTCACCACCGGCCAGACGAGAGACCCAGTACTTC. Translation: CASSPPARRETQYF.

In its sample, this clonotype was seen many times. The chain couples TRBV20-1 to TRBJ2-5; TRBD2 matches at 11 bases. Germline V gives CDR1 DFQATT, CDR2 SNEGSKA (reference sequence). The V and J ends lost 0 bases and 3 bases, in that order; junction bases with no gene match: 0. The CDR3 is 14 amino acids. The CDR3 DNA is TGCAGTGCTAGAGAGACTAGCGGGAAAGAGACCCAGTACTTC. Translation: CSARETSGKETQYF.

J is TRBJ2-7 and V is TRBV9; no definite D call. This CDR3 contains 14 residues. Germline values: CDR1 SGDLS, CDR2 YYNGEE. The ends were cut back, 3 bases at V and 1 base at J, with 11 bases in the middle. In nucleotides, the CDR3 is TGTGCCAGCAGCGCCGTGACCGGATCCTACGAGCAGTACTTC. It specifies CASSAVTGSYEQYF.

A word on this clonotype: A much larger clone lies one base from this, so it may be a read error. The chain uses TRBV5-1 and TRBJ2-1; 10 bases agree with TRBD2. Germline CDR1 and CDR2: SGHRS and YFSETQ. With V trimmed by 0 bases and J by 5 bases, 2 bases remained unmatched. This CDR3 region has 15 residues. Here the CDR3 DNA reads TGCGCCAGCAGCTTGGGGACTAGCGGACACAATGAGCAGTTCTTC. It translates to CASSLGTSGHNEQFF.